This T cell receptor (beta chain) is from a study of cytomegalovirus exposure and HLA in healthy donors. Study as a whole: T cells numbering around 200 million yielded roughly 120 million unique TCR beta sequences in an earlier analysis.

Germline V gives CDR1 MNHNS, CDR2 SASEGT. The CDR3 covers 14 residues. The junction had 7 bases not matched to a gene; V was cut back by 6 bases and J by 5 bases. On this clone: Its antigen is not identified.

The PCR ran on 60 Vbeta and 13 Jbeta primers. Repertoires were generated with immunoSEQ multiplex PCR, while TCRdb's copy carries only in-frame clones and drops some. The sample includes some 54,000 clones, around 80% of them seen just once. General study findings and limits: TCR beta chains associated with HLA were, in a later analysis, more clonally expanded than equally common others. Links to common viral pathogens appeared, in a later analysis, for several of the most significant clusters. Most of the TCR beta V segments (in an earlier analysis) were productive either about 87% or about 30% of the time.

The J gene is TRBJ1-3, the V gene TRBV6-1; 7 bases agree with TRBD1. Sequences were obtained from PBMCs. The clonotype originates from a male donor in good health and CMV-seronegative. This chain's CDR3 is CASRAGGNRNTIYF. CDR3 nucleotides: TGTGCCAGCAGGGCAGGGGGAAATAGAAACACCATATATTTT.